The clone carrying this T cell receptor beta chain was recorded a few times. TCRdb independently ran MiXCR on the 5' RACE reads; one entry per CDR3 protein. Here the sample spans some 350,000 distinct CDR3 sequences, roughly 15% being singletons. This sample is part of a study of T-cell memory formation after mild COVID-19. Germline V gives CDR1 SGHTA, CDR2 FQGNSA. This CDR3 has 17 amino acids. The V end was cut by 5 bases, the J end by 0 bases, with 17 bases between. This chain links TRBV7-2 with TRBJ2-1; possible D gene TRBD1, 6 bases. The TCR originated in a man between 18 and 29 years old who had mild COVID-19 (a few samples of this study predate the infection). Cell type and time point are not known. Sequenced input: PBMCs or a T cell subset sorted from them (not recorded which). CDR3 sequence: CASSLPRDTSSYNEQFF. Written as DNA, the CDR3 is TGTGCCAGCAGCCTCCCCCGGGACACGAGCTCCTACAATGAGCAGTTCTTC.